The rows below give T cell receptor beta chains drawn from one sample of a study of cytomegalovirus exposure and HLA in healthy donors. TCRdb's table, derived via immunoSEQ multiplex PCR, lists solely in-frame clones and lacks some. Counted here are roughly 120,000 clones, 80% occurring once; the ten biggest clones make up 2.5% to 3.5%. Input material: PBMCs. The receptors derive from a male donor in good health and CMV-seronegative. The CDR3 runs from the conserved cysteine through the conserved F or W. The D gene is left open where the match is weak. Part of the rows lack a size; the others show once, few, many or a class for expanded clones.

CASSLGLTSYGYTF	TGCGCCAGCAGCTTGGGACTGACTTCCTATGGCTACACCTTC	.	14	TRBV5-1	TRBJ1-2	.
CASSEWDRGENEQFF	TGTGCCAGCAGTGAATGGGACAGGGGGGAGAATGAGCAGTTCTTC	.	15	TRBV6-1	TRBJ2-1	TRBD1
CASRGGPYEQYF	TGCGCCAGCAGGGGGGGACCATACGAGCAGTACTTC	.	12	TRBV5-1	TRBJ2-7	.
CASSLGGIGGELFF	TGTGCCAGCAGCTTAGGGGGCATTGGCGGGGAGCTGTTTTTT	.	14	TRBV7-9	TRBJ2-2	.
CASSLAAGGYTF	TGTGCCAGCAGCTTAGCGGCGGGAGGCTACACCTTC	.	12	TRBV7-2	TRBJ1-2	.
CASSFPRGGSGTDTQYF	TGCGCCAGCAGCTTCCCCCGTGGTGGGAGCGGCACAGATACGCAGTATTTT	.	17	TRBV5-1	TRBJ2-3	.
CASSLRDWQNMNTEAFF	TGTGCCAGCAGCCTCCGGGACTGGCAAAACATGAACACTGAAGCTTTCTTT	few	17	TRBV5-8	TRBJ1-1	.
CAIPGLAGPSNTGELFF	TGTGCCATCCCGGGACTAGCGGGGCCTTCGAACACCGGGGAGCTGTTTTTT	once	17	TRBV7-2	TRBJ2-2	TRBD2
CASSLVGRGGLRYNEQFF	TGTGCCAGCAGCTTAGTGGGGCGGGGGGGCCTCAGGTACAATGAGCAGTTCTTC	.	18	TRBV7-9	TRBJ2-1	TRBD2
CASSQDPGGIYEQYF	TGCGCCAGCAGCCAAGACCCAGGGGGCATCTACGAGCAGTACTTC	.	15	TRBV4-1	TRBJ2-7	TRBD1
CAWSSELRDQPQHF	TGTGCCTGGAGTAGTGAACTCCGGGATCAGCCCCAGCATTTT	once	14	TRBV30	TRBJ1-5	.
CASSQPAGNPVGLSSYNEQFF	TGTGCCAGCAGCCAACCGGCGGGTAACCCCGTGGGACTATCCTCCTACAATGAGCAGTTCTTC	.	21	TRBV7-8	TRBJ2-1	TRBD2
CASHDRGTGELFF	TGTGCCAGCCACGACAGGGGCACCGGGGAGCTGTTTTTT	once	13	TRBV7-9	TRBJ2-2	TRBD1
CASSLSGPGANGLTF	TGTGCCAGCAGCTTATCCGGCCCTGGGGCCAACGGCCTGACTTTC	.	15	TRBV5-6	TRBJ2-6	.
CASSLFSGTPNTGELFF	TGTGCCAGCAGCTTATTCTCCGGGACACCGAACACCGGGGAGCTGTTTTTT	few	17	TRBV27	TRBJ2-2	.
CSSSFSASSYNEQFF	TGTTCCAGCAGCTTTAGCGCCAGCTCCTACAATGAGCAGTTCTTC	.	15	TRBV7-9	TRBJ2-1	.
CSVPRDYGYTF	TGCAGCGTTCCGCGGGACTATGGCTACACCTTC	.	11	TRBV29-1	TRBJ1-2	.
CASSTRTGGGKLFF	TGTGCCAGCAGTACCCGGACAGGGGGAGGAAAACTGTTTTTT	.	14	TRBV27	TRBJ1-4	TRBD1
CATSNRDKSYEQYF	TGTGCCACCAGCAACCGGGACAAGTCCTACGAGCAGTACTTC	.	14	TRBV15	TRBJ2-7	.
CASSVVDSSPDGYTF	TGTGCCAGCAGCGTTGTGGACTCGAGCCCGGATGGCTACACCTTC	.	15	TRBV9	TRBJ1-2	.
CASSYGTSGSTDTQYF	TGTGCCAGCAGTTACGGGACTAGCGGGAGCACAGATACGCAGTATTTT	.	16	TRBV6-5	TRBJ2-3	TRBD2
CASSIPGQGMNTEAFF	TGTGCCAGCAGCATCCCGGGACAGGGGATGAACACTGAAGCTTTCTTT	.	16	TRBV5-4	TRBJ1-1	TRBD1
CASSETGGVYGYTF	TGTGCCAGCAGCGAGACAGGCGGAGTCTATGGCTACACCTTC	.	14	TRBV7-8	TRBJ1-2	.
CAISESGNQETQYF	TGTGCCATCAGTGAGTCTGGCAACCAAGAGACCCAGTACTTC	.	14	TRBV10-3	TRBJ2-5	.
CASSPRPANEKLFF	TGTGCCAGCTCACCGCGGCCCGCTAATGAAAAACTGTTTTTT	.	14	TRBV18	TRBJ1-4	.